Listed here are 28 T cell receptor beta chains from one sample, sequenced in a study of blood T cell repertoires in COVID-19. Using immunoSEQ multiplex PCR, the repertoire was profiled, and TCRdb retains in-frame clones only, with some absent. The table lists hundreds of thousands of clones, approximately 86% of them singletons. The sequenced sample consisted of PBMCs or T cells enriched from blood (not recorded which). These receptors all stem from a woman in her thirties with acute COVID-19.

This rearrangement joins TRBV2 to TRBJ2-5, with D maybe TRBD2 (5 bases). The germline V gene has CDR1 SNHLY and CDR2 FYNNEI. The CDR3 consists of 13 residues. V was trimmed by 6 bases and J by 5 bases, leaving 13 bases between them. CDR3 in DNA: TGTGCCAGCAGGGCTAGCCACGGTGAGACCCAGTACTTC. Residues: CASRASHGETQYF.

The chain has TRBV2 and TRBJ1-4; 7 nucleotides align to TRBD1. Germline assignment: CDR1 SNHLY and CDR2 FYNNEI. The CDR3 runs to 15 residues. The J segment lost 3 bases and the V segment lost 4 bases, leaving 5 bases of the junction unmatched. CDR3 residues: CASSARGSANEKLFF. CDR3 DNA sequence: TGTGCCAGCAGTGCCAGGGGGTCAGCTAATGAAAAACTGTTTTTT.

The chain employs TRBV6-5 and TRBJ1-4; D uncertain. Germline-derived CDR1 and CDR2 are MNHEY and SVGAGI. CDR3 size: 13 residues. V was cut by 9 bases and J by 8 bases, with 16 bases left in between. The CDR3 sequence is CASTAAPSEKLFF. In nucleotides, the CDR3 is TGTGCCAGTACTGCCGCTCCGTCCGAAAAACTGTTTTTT.

The chain uses TRBV5-4 and TRBJ1-5; TRBD1 matches at 8 bases. Germline trimming cut 2 bases from V and 3 bases from J; bases unmatched to any gene: 4. The CDR3 spans 15 residues. Germline V gene data show CDR1 as SGHNT and CDR2 as YYREEE (reference sequence). The CDR3 nucleotides are TGTGCCAGCAGCTTCGGGACAGGAAACAATCAGCCCCAGCATTTT. Protein sequence: CASSFGTGNNQPQHF.

The rearrangement uses TRBV6-2 or TRBV6-3 and TRBJ1-6; 7 nucleotides match TRBD1. The germline V gene encodes CDR1 MNHEY and CDR2 SVGEGT. V gave up 2 bases and J gave up 15 bases; unmatched junction bases: 7. The length of the CDR3 is 13 residues. The CDR3 reads CASSYGDSFNLHF. The CDR3 bases are TGTGCCAGCAGTTACGGGGACAGTTTTAACCTCCACTTT.

The chain employs TRBV7-2 and TRBJ2-5; D is perhaps TRBD1 (6 bases). The CDR3 spans 14 residues. The germline CDR1 and CDR2 sequences are SGHTA and FQGNSA. Trimming stripped 1 base from V and 4 bases from J, with 10 bases between. Here the CDR3 DNA reads TGTGCCAGCAGCTTAGGGGTAGGGGGAGAGACCCAGTACTTC. This codes for CASSLGVGGETQYF.

A remark on this clone: One junction end does not reproduce the germline sequence, and a read error may be involved. The rearrangement joins TRBV6-1 to TRBJ2-7, with TRBD2 matching 8 bases. The germline gives CDR1 MNHNS, CDR2 SASEGT. This CDR3 region has 13 residues. The CDR3 bases are TGTGCCAGCAGGGAAGCGGGGGACTGGGAGCAGTACTTC. Translating gives CASREAGDWEQYF.

V is TRBV5-5 and J is TRBJ1-1, with TRBD1 matching 8 bases. In germline, CDR1 is SGHKS, CDR2 YYEKEE (reference sequence). Germline trimming cut 3 bases from V and 3 bases from J; bases unmatched to any gene: 13. The CDR3 loop spans 17 amino acids. The DNA of the CDR3 is TGTGCCAGCAGCTCGACCGCAGGGGGCGTCCCTCACACTGAAGCTTTCTTT. Translating it yields CASSSTAGGVPHTEAFF.

The gene calls are TRBV28 and TRBJ1-5, with D tentatively TRBD1 (6 bases). CDR1 and CDR2 (germline): MDHEN, SYDVKM. The CDR3 contains 14 residues. V lost 3 bases and J 3 bases, leaving 9 bases between the germline ends. CDR3 nucleotides: TGTGCCAGCAGTTTTCGACAGGACAATCAGCCCCAGCATTTT. It codes for CASSFRQDNQPQHF.

This clone appeared a single time. The chain carries TRBV7-2 and TRBJ2-1; 11 positions match TRBD1. Germline lookup yields CDR1 SGHTA and CDR2 FQGNSA. V lost 6 bases, J lost 9 bases, and 7 bases stayed unmatched. There are 14 residues in the CDR3. The CDR3 nucleotides are TGTGCCAGCAGGCTGGACAGGGGGCGATCTGAGCAGTTCTTC. Amino acids: CASRLDRGRSEQFF.

The chain employs TRBV28 and TRBJ1-3; the D is unclear. This CDR3 contains 15 residues. Trimming removed 5 bases from V and 0 bases from J, with 11 bases in between. Germline CDR1 and CDR2: MDHEN and SYDVKM. CDR3 DNA: TGTGCCAGCAGTCCCGACATCAGCTCTGGAAACACCATATATTTT. It codes for CASSPDISSGNTIYF.

This chain uses TRBV27 with TRBJ1-2; TRBD1 might be the D (6 bases). The CDR3 sequence is 13 residues long. V dropped 4 bases and J dropped 8 bases, with 14 bases sitting between them. Germline lookup yields CDR1 MNHEY and CDR2 SMNVEV (reference sequence). The chain's CDR3 is CASSSGGPRGYTF. CDR3 in DNA: TGTGCCAGCAGTTCGGGGGGGCCGCGAGGCTACACCTTC.

The chain is built from TRBV3-1 (or the pseudogene TRBV3-2) and TRBJ2-1; tentatively, D is TRBD1 (6 bases). In germline, CDR1 is LGHDT, CDR2 YNNKEL (reference sequence). V shed 3 bases and J shed 8 bases, with 17 bases lying between them. The CDR3 extends over 15 amino acids. The CDR3 nucleotides read TGTGCCAGCAGCCAGCGGCTAGGGGGTCGCGATGAGCAGTTCTTC. It is translated as CASSQRLGGRDEQFF.

The J gene is TRBJ1-6, the V gene TRBV19; D possibly corresponds to TRBD1 (5 bases). CDR3 length: 14 amino acids. Trimming removed 6 bases at V and 13 bases at J, with 19 bases between. Germline lookup yields CDR1 LNHDA and CDR2 SQIVND (reference sequence). The DNA of the CDR3 is TGTGCCAGTAGGCCCGGCAGGGCCGGAGAGCCCCTCCACTTT. This sequence encodes CASRPGRAGEPLHF.

The chain is built from TRBV5-4 and TRBJ2-7, with D possibly being TRBD2 (5 bases). With 1 base removed from V and 0 bases from J, the gap between germline ends came to 11 bases. The CDR3 consists of 15 residues. Germline CDR1 reads SGHNT; CDR2 reads YYREEE (reference sequence). The CDR3 protein is CASSLRSDFSYEQYF. As DNA, the CDR3 is TGTGCCAGCAGCTTGAGGTCGGACTTCTCCTACGAGCAGTACTTC.

The V and J genes are TRBV6-1 and TRBJ2-7; possible D gene TRBD1, 5 bases. Germline loops: CDR1 MNHNS, CDR2 SASEGT. The V end lost 4 bases, the J end lost 3 bases, and 25 bases lay between the germline ends. The CDR3 loop spans 18 amino acids. For the CDR3, the DNA is TGTGCCAGCAGTGTCACTGGTCGAGCAGGGAAGCATAACTACGAGCAGTACTTC. Its protein product is CASSVTGRAGKHNYEQYF.

The chain carries TRBV12-3 or TRBV12-4 and TRBJ1-1; D might be TRBD1 (6 bases). CDR3 length equals 13 residues. Trimming took 5 bases from V and 3 from J, leaving 10 bases between them. CDR3: CASSVNRDTEAFF. CDR3 sequence (DNA): TGTGCCAGCAGTGTGAACAGGGACACTGAAGCTTTCTTT.

This chain joins TRBV6-1 and TRBJ1-6; D remains unclear. The CDR3 is 16 amino acids. Germline lookup yields CDR1 MNHNS and CDR2 SASEGT. Trimming took off 1 base at V and 7 bases at J, with 14 bases between the two ends. As DNA, the CDR3 is TGTGCCAGCAGTGAAGACTGGCGATCGGGGAATTCACCCCTCCACTTT. Its translation: CASSEDWRSGNSPLHF.

CDR3 in amino acids: CASSSPGILLYEQYF. CDR3 in DNA: TGTGCCAGCAGTTCCCCAGGGATATTACTCTACGAGCAGTACTTC. The genes are TRBV28 and TRBJ2-7; tentatively, D is TRBD1 (5 bases). Germline-derived CDR1 and CDR2 are MDHEN and SYDVKM. Trimming took off 4 bases at V and 3 bases at J, with 16 bases between the two ends. CDR3 length: 15 amino acids.

The chain carries TRBV6-5 and TRBJ2-7; TRBD1 agrees at 7 bases. Germline V gene lookup returns CDR1 MNHEY and CDR2 SVGAGI. The trim removed 2 bases at V and 0 bases at J, leaving 4 bases unmatched. The CDR3 has 15 amino acids. In nucleotides, the CDR3 is TGTGCCAGCAGTTACGCGACAGGGATCTCCTACGAGCAGTACTTC. Its translation: CASSYATGISYEQYF.

The chain uses TRBV14 and TRBJ2-5; perhaps TRBD2 as D (6 bases). Looked up from germline, CDR1 is SGHDN and CDR2 is FVKESK. This CDR3 contains 14 residues. V lost 5 bases and J 1 base, leaving 11 bases between the germline ends. DNA of the CDR3: TGTGCCAGCAGCTTCCGGGACTTCCAAGAGACCCAGTACTTC. This gives the protein CASSFRDFQETQYF. The complete variable domain, with remaining parts taken from reference TRBV14 and TRBJ2-5, reads EAGVTQFPSHSVIEKGQTVTLRCDPISGHDNLYWYRRVMGKEIKFLLHFVKESKQDESGMPNNRFLAERTGGTYSTLKVQPAELEDSGVYFCASSFRDFQETQYFGPGTRLLVL.

The chain combines TRBV5-5 with TRBJ1-5; D gene unclear. This CDR3 region has 15 residues. The ends were cut back, 0 bases at V and 6 bases at J, with 13 bases in the middle. Germline-derived CDR1 and CDR2 are SGHKS and YYEKEE (reference sequence). The CDR3 reads CASSLEVYPGQPQHF. The DNA of the CDR3 is TGTGCCAGCAGCTTGGAGGTCTACCCGGGTCAGCCCCAGCATTTT.

The chain employs TRBV7-2 and TRBJ2-7; D remains ambiguous. The CDR3 has 14 amino acids. Trimming cost V 0 bases and J 9 bases, with 15 bases left between them. The germline V gene has CDR1 SGHTA and CDR2 FQGNSA. The CDR3 loop is CASSLAGQLDVQYF. The CDR3 DNA reads TGTGCCAGCAGCTTAGCGGGCCAACTCGATGTGCAGTACTTC. Full variable domain (missing parts from reference TRBV7-2 and TRBJ2-7): GAGVSQSPSNKVTEKGKDVELRCDPISGHTALYWYRQSLGQGLEFLIYFQGNSAPDKSGLPSDRFSAERTGGSVSTLTIQRTQQEDSAVYLCASSLAGQLDVQYFGPGTRLTVT.

The V gene is TRBV4-1, the J gene TRBJ2-1; 9 nucleotides align to TRBD2. This CDR3 contains 15 residues. The trim removed 2 bases at V and 6 bases at J, leaving 5 bases unmatched. Germline-derived CDR1 and CDR2 are MGHRA and YSYEKL. As DNA, the CDR3 is TGCGCCAGCAGCCAATTAGCGGGAGTGGGCAATGAGCAGTTCTTC. Amino acids: CASSQLAGVGNEQFF.

The rearrangement uses TRBV30 and TRBJ1-6; D perhaps matches TRBD1 (6 bases). V lost 4 bases and J 9 bases, leaving 13 bases between the germline ends. The CDR3 length is 13 residues. The germline V gene encodes CDR1 GTSNPN and CDR2 SVGIG (reference sequence). The CDR3 here is CAWIGQPGSPLHF. In DNA, the CDR3 is TGTGCCTGGATCGGACAGCCAGGTTCACCCCTCCACTTT.

The chain joins TRBV3-1 (or the pseudogene TRBV3-2) to TRBJ2-7, with 14 nucleotides matching TRBD2. Germline V gene lookup returns CDR1 LGHDT and CDR2 YNNKEL (reference sequence). Trimming removed 4 bases from V and 2 bases from J; junction bases left unmatched: 4. The CDR3 covers 16 residues. The CDR3 DNA sequence: TGTGCCAGCAGCCGCGGACTAGCGGGAGGCACCTACGAGCAGTACTTC. Its protein is CASSRGLAGGTYEQYF.

J is TRBJ2-1 and V is TRBV11-3; 8 bases match TRBD2. V trimming: 6 bases; J trimming: 6 bases; junction bases outside the gene matches: 13. The CDR3 is made up of 16 amino acids. Germline CDR1 is SGHNT and CDR2 is YENEEA. CDR3 in DNA: TGTGCCAGCAGTACTCGAGCGGGAGTGCTCAGCAATGAGCAGTTCTTC. This encodes CASSTRAGVLSNEQFF.

The chain employs TRBV25-1 and TRBJ2-3; TRBD2 is a possible D gene (5 bases). This CDR3 contains 14 residues. With 4 bases removed from V and 2 bases from J, the gap between germline ends came to 10 bases. CDR1 MGHDK and CDR2 SYGVNS come from the germline V gene. The CDR3 region has the DNA TGTGCCAGCAGTGGCCCCCGGGACACAGATACGCAGTATTTT. Protein product: CASSGPRDTDTQYF.